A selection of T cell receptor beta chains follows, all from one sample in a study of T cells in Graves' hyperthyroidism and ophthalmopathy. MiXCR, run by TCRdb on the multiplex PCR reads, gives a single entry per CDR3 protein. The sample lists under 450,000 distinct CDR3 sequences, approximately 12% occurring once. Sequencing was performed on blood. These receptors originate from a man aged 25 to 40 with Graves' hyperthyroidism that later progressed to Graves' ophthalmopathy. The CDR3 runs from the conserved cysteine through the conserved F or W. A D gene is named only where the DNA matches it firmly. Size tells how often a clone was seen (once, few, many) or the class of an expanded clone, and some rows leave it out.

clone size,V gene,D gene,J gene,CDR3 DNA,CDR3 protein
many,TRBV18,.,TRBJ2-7,TGTGCCAGCTCACCACCTAGCCAGGGGAGATACGAGCAGTACTTC,CASSPPSQGRYEQYF
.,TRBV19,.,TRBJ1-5,TGTGCCAGTCTCGACAGGATCGGCTTGGGACAGCCCCAGCATTTT,CASLDRIGLGQPQHF
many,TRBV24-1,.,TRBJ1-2,TGTGCCACCAGTGATCCCGTGTATGGCTACACCTTC,CATSDPVYGYTF
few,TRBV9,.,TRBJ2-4,TGTGCCAGCAGCGGAGAGCGTGAGGGAGGCAAAAACATTCAGTACTTC,CASSGEREGGKNIQYF
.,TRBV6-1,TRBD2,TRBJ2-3,TGTGCCAGCAGGGGACTAGCGGGTTCGTCTAGCACAGATACGCAGTATTTT,CASRGLAGSSSTDTQYF
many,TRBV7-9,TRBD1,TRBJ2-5,TGTGCCAGCAGCACGAGTACAGGGGAAGAGACCCAGTACTTC,CASSTSTGEETQYF
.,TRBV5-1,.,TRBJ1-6,TGCGCCAGCAGCTTGGGTGAGAGAAATTCACCCCTCCACTTT,CASSLGERNSPLHF
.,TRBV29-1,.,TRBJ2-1,TGCAGCGTTGAATCAGGGCATGAGCAGTTCTTC,CSVESGHEQFF
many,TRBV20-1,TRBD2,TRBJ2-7,TGCAGTGCTAGAGAGGGGGGGGAGACCTACGAGCAGTACTTC,CSAREGGETYEQYF
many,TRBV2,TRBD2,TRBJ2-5,TGTGCCAGCAGTGAGGGACTAGCGGAGACCCAGTACTTC,CASSEGLAETQYF
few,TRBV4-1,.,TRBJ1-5,TGCGCCAGCAGCCAAGTGATTTATCAGCCCCAGCATTTT,CASSQVIYQPQHF
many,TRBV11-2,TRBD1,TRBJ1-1,TGTGCCAGCAGCCCACACAGGGGGCGGTACACTGAAGCTTTCTTT,CASSPHRGRYTEAFF
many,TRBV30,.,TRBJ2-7,TGTGCCTGGAGTTCCGCCTACGAGCAGTACTTC,CAWSSAYEQYF
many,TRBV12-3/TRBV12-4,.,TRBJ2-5,TGTGCCAGCACTTGGGGACCCCCGAAGGAGACCCAGTACTTC,CASTWGPPKETQYF
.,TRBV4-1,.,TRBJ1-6,TGCGCCAGCAGCCAAGATGCACAGGGCCATTATAATACACCCCTCCACTTT,CASSQDAQGHYNTPLHF
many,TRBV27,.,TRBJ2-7,TGTGCCAGCAGTTCCCGACAGAAAAATAACTACGAGCAGTACTTC,CASSSRQKNNYEQYF
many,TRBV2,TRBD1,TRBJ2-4,TGTGCCAGCAGATCTCCGGACAGGGACCTAGCCAAAAACATTCAGTACTTC,CASRSPDRDLAKNIQYF
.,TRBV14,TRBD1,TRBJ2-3,TGTGCCAGCAGCATCCGACAGGGGTTTGCCACAGATACGCAGTATTTT,CASSIRQGFATDTQYF
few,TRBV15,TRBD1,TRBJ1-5,TGTGCCACCAGCAGCGGGACAGTCAATAGCAATCAGCCCCAGCATTTT,CATSSGTVNSNQPQHF
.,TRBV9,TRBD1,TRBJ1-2,TGTGCCGGCAGCGTAAGGGGACAGGGCGGTGGTTACACCTTC,CAGSVRGQGGGYTF
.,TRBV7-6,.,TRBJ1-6,TGTGCCAGCAGCTCAACGACGGGGGCTAATTCACCCCTCCACTTT,CASSSTTGANSPLHF
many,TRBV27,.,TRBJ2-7,TGTGCCAGCAGTTTATCGCCCAGGGAAGGGGCCTACGAGCAGTACTTC,CASSLSPREGAYEQYF
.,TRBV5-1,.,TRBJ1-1,TGCGCCAGCAGCCGGGCAGGGGTTGGAGGCACTGAAGCTTTCTTT,CASSRAGVGGTEAFF
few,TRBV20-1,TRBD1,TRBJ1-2,TGCAGTGCTAGACCCCCTCCGGACAGGCCCCTCTATGGCTACACCTTC,CSARPPPDRPLYGYTF
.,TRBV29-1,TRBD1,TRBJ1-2,TGCAGCGCTGATACCGGGACAGGGGAGGGCTACACCTTC,CSADTGTGEGYTF
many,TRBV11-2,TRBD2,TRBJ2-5,TGTGCCAGCAGACCTACTAGGAGCGGGGGGGCCGGGGAGACCCAGTACTTC,CASRPTRSGGAGETQYF
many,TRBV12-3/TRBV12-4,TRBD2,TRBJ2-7,TGTGCCAGCAGTTTTATCGGACTAGCGGGGGGAAAATACGAGCAGTACTTC,CASSFIGLAGGKYEQYF
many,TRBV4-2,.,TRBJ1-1,TGTGCCAGCAGCCAAGAAGATCCATTCCGGTGGAACACTGAAGCTTTCTTT,CASSQEDPFRWNTEAFF
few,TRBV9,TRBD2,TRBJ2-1,TGTGCCAGCAGCGTAGTCGGGGGGGGCCTAGATGAGCAGTTCTTC,CASSVVGGGLDEQFF
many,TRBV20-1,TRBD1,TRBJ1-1,TGCAGTGCTAGGCCCAATCAGGGGGGCACTGAAGCTTTCTTT,CSARPNQGGTEAFF
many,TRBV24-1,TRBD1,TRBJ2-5,TGTGCCACCAGCGCCGGGACAGCCCAAGAGACCCAGTACTTC,CATSAGTAQETQYF
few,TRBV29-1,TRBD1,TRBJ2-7,TGCAGCGTTGCCGGGACAGGGTATTCCGAGCAGTACTTC,CSVAGTGYSEQYF
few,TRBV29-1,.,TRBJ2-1,TGCAGGGCTAGCGCACTCAATGAGCAGTTCTTC,CRASALNEQFF
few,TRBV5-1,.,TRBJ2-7,TGCGCCAGCAGCCCGGATGAGCACGAGCAGTACTTC,CASSPDEHEQYF
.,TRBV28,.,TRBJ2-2,TGTGCCAGCAGCGGTTCCGGGACCACCGGGGAGCTGTTTTTT,CASSGSGTTGELFF
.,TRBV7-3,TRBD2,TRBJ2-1,TGTGCCAGCAGCTTAACCGGATCGGGACTAGCGGGCGGCAATGAGCAGTTCTTC,CASSLTGSGLAGGNEQFF
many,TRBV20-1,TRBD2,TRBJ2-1,TGCAGTGCTAGAGCCCTAGCGGGGGGCTACAATGAGCAGTTCTTC,CSARALAGGYNEQFF
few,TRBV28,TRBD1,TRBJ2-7,TGTGCCAGCAACAGGGGAACCTACGAGCAGTACTTC,CASNRGTYEQYF
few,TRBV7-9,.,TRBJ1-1,TGTGCCAGCAGCTCCCTGGACAGCTTAATGAACACTGAAGCTTTCTTT,CASSSLDSLMNTEAFF
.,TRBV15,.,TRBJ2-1,TGTGCCACCAGCAGAGCCCCGGGGTTATACAATGAGCAGTTCTTC,CATSRAPGLYNEQFF
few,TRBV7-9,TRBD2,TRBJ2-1,TGTGCCAGCAGCTTACTCGCGGGGGGGCAGTACAATGAGCAGTTCTTC,CASSLLAGGQYNEQFF
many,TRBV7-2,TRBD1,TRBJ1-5,TGTGCCAGCAGCCCACAGGGGTTCAATCAGCCCCAGCATTTT,CASSPQGFNQPQHF
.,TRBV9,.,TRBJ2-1,TGTGCCAGCAGCGTAGGGATAGGAAGCTCCTACAATGAGCAGTTCTTC,CASSVGIGSSYNEQFF
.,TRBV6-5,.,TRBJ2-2,TGTGCCAGCAGTTACGGGGGCGGGGAGCTGTTTTTT,CASSYGGGELFF
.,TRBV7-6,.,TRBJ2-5,TGTGCCAGCAGCTTAAACGTAGCTGTCCTGGAGACCCAGTACTTC,CASSLNVAVLETQYF
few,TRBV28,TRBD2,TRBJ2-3,TGTGCCAGCAGTTCTCTAGCGGGGGGACGACGCCTCACAGATACGCAGTATTTT,CASSSLAGGRRLTDTQYF
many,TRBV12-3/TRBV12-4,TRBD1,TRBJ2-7,TGTGCCAGCAGTTTAGCGGACAGGGCGAGAGGCGAGCAGTACTTC,CASSLADRARGEQYF
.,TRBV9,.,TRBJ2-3,TGTGCCAGCAGCGTGCTAGGTGATACGCAGTATTTT,CASSVLGDTQYF
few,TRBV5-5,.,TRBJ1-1,TGTGCCAGCAGCTTGGCCCTTGAAGCTTTCTTT,CASSLALEAFF